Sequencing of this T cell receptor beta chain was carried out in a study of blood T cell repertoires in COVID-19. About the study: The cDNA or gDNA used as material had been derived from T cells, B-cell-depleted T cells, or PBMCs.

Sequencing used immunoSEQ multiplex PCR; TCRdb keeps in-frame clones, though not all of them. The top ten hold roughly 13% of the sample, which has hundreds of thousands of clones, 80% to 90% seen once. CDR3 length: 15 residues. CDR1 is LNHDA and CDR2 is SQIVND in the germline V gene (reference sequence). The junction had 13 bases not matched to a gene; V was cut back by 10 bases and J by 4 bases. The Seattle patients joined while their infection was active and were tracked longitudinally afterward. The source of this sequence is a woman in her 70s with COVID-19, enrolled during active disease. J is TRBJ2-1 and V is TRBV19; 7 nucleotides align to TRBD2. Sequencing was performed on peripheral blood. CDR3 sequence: CATSLGEGIYNEQFF. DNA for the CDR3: TGTGCCACCTCTCTAGGGGAGGGTATATACAATGAGCAGTTCTTC.